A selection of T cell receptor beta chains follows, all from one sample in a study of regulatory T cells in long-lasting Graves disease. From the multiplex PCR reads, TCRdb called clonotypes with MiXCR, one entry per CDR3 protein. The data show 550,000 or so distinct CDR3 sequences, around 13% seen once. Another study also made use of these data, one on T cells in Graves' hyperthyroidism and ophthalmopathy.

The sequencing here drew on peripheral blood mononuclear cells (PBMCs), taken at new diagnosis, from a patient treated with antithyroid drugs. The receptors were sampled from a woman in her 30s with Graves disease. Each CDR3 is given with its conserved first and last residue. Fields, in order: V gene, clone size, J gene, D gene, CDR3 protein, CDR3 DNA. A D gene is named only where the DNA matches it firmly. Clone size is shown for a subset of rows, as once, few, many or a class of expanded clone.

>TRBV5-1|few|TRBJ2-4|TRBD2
CASSFASGGWSIQYF
TGCGCCAGCAGCTTCGCTAGCGGCGGGTGGAGCATTCAGTACTTC
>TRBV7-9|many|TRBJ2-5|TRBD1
CASSMTGAETQYF
TGTGCCAGCAGCATGACAGGGGCGGAGACCCAGTACTTC
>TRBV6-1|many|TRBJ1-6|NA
CASSDVPHYNSPLHF
TGTGCCAGCAGTGATGTGCCACACTATAATTCACCCCTCCACTTT
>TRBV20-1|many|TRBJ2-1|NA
CSVWGSNNEQFF
TGCAGTGTCTGGGGGTCCAACAATGAGCAGTTCTTC
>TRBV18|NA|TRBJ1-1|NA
CASSPYGMNTEAFF
TGTGCCAGCTCACCATATGGGATGAACACTGAAGCTTTCTTT
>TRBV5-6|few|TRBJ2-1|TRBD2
CASSLRTSGSYNEQFF
TGTGCCAGCAGCCTGCGGACTAGCGGGAGTTACAATGAGCAGTTCTTC
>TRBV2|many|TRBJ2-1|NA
CASSQDRDNEQFF
TGTGCCAGCAGTCAAGACAGAGACAATGAGCAGTTCTTC
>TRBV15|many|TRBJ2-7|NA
CATSREGRSYEQYF
TGTGCCACCAGCAGAGAGGGCAGAAGCTACGAGCAGTACTTC
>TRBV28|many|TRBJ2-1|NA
CASSLSRGRDEQFF
TGTGCCAGCAGTCTGTCCAGGGGTAGGGATGAGCAGTTCTTC
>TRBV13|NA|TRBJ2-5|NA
CASSWTDDGETQYF
TGTGCCAGCAGCTGGACAGACGACGGAGAGACCCAGTACTTC
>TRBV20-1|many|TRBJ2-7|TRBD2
CSARDRSGSHEQYF
TGCAGTGCTAGAGATCGTAGCGGGAGCCACGAGCAGTACTTC
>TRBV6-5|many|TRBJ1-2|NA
CASSYSNQGYGYTF
TGTGCCAGCAGTTACTCGAACCAGGGATATGGCTACACCTTC
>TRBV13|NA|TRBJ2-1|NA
CASSPPTGEQFF
TGTGCCAGCAGCCCCCCGACCGGTGAGCAGTTCTTC
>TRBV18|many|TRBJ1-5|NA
CASSPRAGQPQHF
TGTGCCAGCTCGCCACGCGCGGGACAGCCCCAGCATTTT
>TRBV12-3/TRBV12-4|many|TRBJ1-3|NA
CASSFTVSGNTIYF
TGTGCCAGCAGTTTCACAGTCTCTGGAAACACCATATATTTT
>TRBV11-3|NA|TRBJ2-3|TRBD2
CASSLDKGLAADLTDTQYF
TGTGCCAGCAGCTTAGATAAGGGACTAGCGGCAGATCTCACAGATACGCAGTATTTT
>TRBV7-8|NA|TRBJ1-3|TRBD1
CASSLETGQGVFGNTIYF
TGTGCCAGCAGCTTAGAGACGGGACAGGGGGTGTTTGGAAACACCATATATTTT
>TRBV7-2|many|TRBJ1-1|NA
CASSLMSWGTEAFF
TGTGCCAGCAGCTTAATGTCCTGGGGCACTGAAGCTTTCTTT
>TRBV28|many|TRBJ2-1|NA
CASRTQGGYYNEQFF
TGTGCCAGCAGAACACAAGGGGGATATTACAATGAGCAGTTCTTC
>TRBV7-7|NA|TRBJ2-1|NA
CASSLGVGRVGTEQFF
TGTGCTAGCAGCTTAGGAGTTGGTCGGGTAGGGACCGAGCAGTTCTTC
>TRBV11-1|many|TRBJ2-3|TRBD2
CASSLSARTSGLGDTQYF
TGTGCCAGCAGCTTATCGGCCCGGACTAGCGGGTTAGGGGATACGCAGTATTTT
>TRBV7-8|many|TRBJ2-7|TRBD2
CASSARPKREWFHEQYF
TGTGCCAGCAGCGCAAGGCCCAAGCGGGAGTGGTTCCACGAGCAGTACTTC
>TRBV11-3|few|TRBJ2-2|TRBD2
CASSPRLAGGYGTGELFF
TGTGCCAGCAGCCCCCGACTAGCGGGGGGGTATGGCACCGGGGAGCTGTTTTTT
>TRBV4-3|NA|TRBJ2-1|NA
CASSQDYGEADKYNEQFF
TGCGCCAGCAGCCAAGATTATGGCGAGGCAGACAAGTACAATGAGCAGTTCTTC
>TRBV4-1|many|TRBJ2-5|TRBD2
CASSQERWTSGRETQYF
TGCGCCAGCAGCCAAGAACGTTGGACTAGCGGGAGAGAGACCCAGTACTTC
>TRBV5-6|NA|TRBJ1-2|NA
CASSFERDVYGYTF
TGTGCCAGCAGCTTTGAAAGGGACGTCTATGGCTACACCTTC
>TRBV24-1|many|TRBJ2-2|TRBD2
CATSEWASGFNTGELFF
TGTGCCACCAGTGAGTGGGCTAGCGGGTTCAACACCGGGGAGCTGTTTTTT
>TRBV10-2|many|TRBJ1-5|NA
CASSGQPNQPQHF
TGCGCCAGCAGCGGACAGCCGAATCAGCCCCAGCATTTT
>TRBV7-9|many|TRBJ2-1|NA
CASSPAWNNEQFF
TGTGCCAGCAGCCCAGCTTGGAACAATGAGCAGTTCTTC
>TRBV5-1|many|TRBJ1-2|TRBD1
CASSDKQGNYGYTF
TGCGCCAGCAGCGACAAACAGGGGAACTATGGCTACACCTTC
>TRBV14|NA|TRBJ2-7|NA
CASSQGQGFIPEQYF
TGTGCCAGCAGCCAGGGGCAGGGCTTCATCCCAGAGCAGTACTTC
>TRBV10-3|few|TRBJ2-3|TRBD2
CAITETSQGDTQYF
TGTGCCATCACTGAGACTAGCCAGGGTGATACGCAGTATTTT
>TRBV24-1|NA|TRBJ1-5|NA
CATSGTISNQPQHF
TGTGCCACCAGTGGAACAATTAGCAATCAGCCCCAGCATTTT
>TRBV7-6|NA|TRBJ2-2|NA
CASSLGWTPGELFF
TGTGCCAGCAGCTTAGGCTGGACCCCCGGGGAGCTGTTTTTT
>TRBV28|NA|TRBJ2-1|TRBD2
CASSFGWGLKLAGGRFYNEQFF
TGTGCCAGCAGTTTCGGGTGGGGACTCAAATTAGCGGGAGGGCGGTTCTACAATGAGCAGTTCTTC
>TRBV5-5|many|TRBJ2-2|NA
CASSFGLLDGELFF
TGTGCCAGCAGCTTCGGGTTACTCGACGGGGAGCTGTTTTTT
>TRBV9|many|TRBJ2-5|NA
CASSAFLGETQYF
TGTGCCAGCAGCGCCTTCCTTGGGGAGACCCAGTACTTC
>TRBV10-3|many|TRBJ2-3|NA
CASGGAIIDTQYF
TGTGCCTCTGGAGGAGCGATTATAGATACGCAGTATTTT
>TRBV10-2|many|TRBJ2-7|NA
CASSESTGTGRNEQYF
TGCGCCAGCAGTGAGTCGACCGGGACGGGGAGAAACGAGCAGTACTTC
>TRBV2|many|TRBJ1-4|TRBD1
CASSEGTGVLWEKLFF
TGTGCCAGCAGTGAAGGGACAGGAGTGTTATGGGAAAAACTGTTTTTT
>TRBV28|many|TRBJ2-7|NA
CASSLVSGAYEQYF
TGTGCCAGCAGTTTAGTATCCGGGGCTTACGAGCAGTACTTC
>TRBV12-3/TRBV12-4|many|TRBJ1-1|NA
CASRRDGWNTEAFF
TGTGCCAGCAGGAGGGACGGCTGGAACACTGAAGCTTTCTTT